This TCR beta chain comes out of a study of blood T cell repertoires in COVID-19. Per the original data handling: Estimated nucleated cell counts came from reference gene primer amplification. Some clones are missing from TCRdb's copy, which holds only in-frame ones; the method was immunoSEQ multiplex PCR. V, J and clone size reflect that table, while D and trimming were determined from the DNA. This table holds some 45,000 clones, 92% found once. Germline values: CDR1 SGHTA, CDR2 FQGNSA. The CDR3 is 14 amino acids. Trimming left V 2 bases short and J 8 bases short, with 13 bases between. This sequence joins TRBV7-2 and TRBJ2-1; a weak D match, TRBD2 (5 bases). This clonotype originated in a human donor in a cohort sampled during active COVID-19. Sequenced sample: peripheral blood. The CDR3 sequence: CASSLRGLRDEQFF. The CDR3, as DNA: TGTGCCAGCAGCTTACGGGGTCTGAGAGATGAGCAGTTCTTC.